This T cell receptor (beta chain) was recovered during a study of T cells in Graves' hyperthyroidism and ophthalmopathy. RNA transcripts provided the source from which TCR beta CDR3 regions were amplified. In the first-round RT-PCR of the TCR CDR3, the HTBI primer set was used. Each CDR3 protein gets one entry after TCRdb re-called the multiplex PCR reads with MiXCR. Here the sample spans approximately 610,000 distinct CDR3 sequences, roughly 17% being singletons. Germline V gene sequence: CDR1 LGHNT, CDR2 FRNRAP. There are 14 residues in the CDR3. Deletions cut 3 bases from V and 3 bases from J, with 9 bases between. Diagnosis relied on clinical symptoms, serum thyroxine and TRAb, thyroid ultrasound and orbital computed tomography.

The receptor comes from a woman between 18 and 29 years old with Graves' hyperthyroidism. This chain links TRBV12-5 with TRBJ2-1; the D gene is possibly TRBD2 (6 bases). Sequencing input: blood. CDR3 coding DNA: TGTGCTAGTGGTTTTGGGGACTTCTACAATGAGCAGTTCTTC. Its protein is CASGFGDFYNEQFF.